The 32 T cell receptor beta chains below all came from one sample that was sequenced in a study of T cell repertoires in cytomegalovirus infection. Via MiXCR, TCRdb re-called the reads, giving one row per CDR3 protein. The data contain about a million distinct CDR3 sequences, around 29% of them singletons. No cognate antigen is known for these TCRs. The starting material was cultured CD8+ T cells from PBMCs, obtained from culture after CMV antigen stimulation. The receptors here all came from a human donor in good health (CMV status not recorded). Some clones in this sample may be carry-over from other donors' samples.

The V and J genes are TRBV10-3 and TRBJ1-3; weak D call: TRBD1 (6 bases). V was trimmed by 11 bases and J by 3 bases, leaving 14 bases between them. Germline V gives CDR1 ENHRY, CDR2 SYGVKD. The CDR3 covers 13 residues. The CDR3: CAYLNRDGNTIYF. The CDR3 DNA sequence: TGTGCCTACCTGAACAGGGATGGAAACACCATATATTTT.

The V and J genes are TRBV14 and TRBJ2-1, with D maybe TRBD1 (5 bases). Between the trimmed V and J ends, which lost 0 bases and 4 bases, there was a span of 19 bases. CDR3 length: 18 residues. Germline V lookup: CDR1 SGHDN, CDR2 FVKESK. The CDR3 reads CASSQDLVMAGRYNEQFF. CDR3 sequence (DNA): TGTGCCAGCAGCCAAGATCTTGTAATGGCAGGGCGATACAATGAGCAGTTCTTC.

This clonotype was found many times. One end of the junction varies from germline; a read error may be responsible. The chain is built from TRBV7-7 and TRBJ2-1; D unclear. Germline assignment: CDR1 SSHAT and CDR2 FNYEAQ (reference sequence). The CDR3 consists of 15 residues. Here the CDR3 reads CASSLRADRPHEQFF. As DNA, the CDR3 is TGTGCTAGCAGCTTAAGGGCAGATCGGCCCCATGAGCAGTTCTTC.

This clonotype was found once. The CDR3 DNA sequence: TGTGCCAGCACCCTGGACAGGGAAAAAGATACGCAGTATTTT. It encodes CASTLDREKDTQYF. The chain joins TRBV7-4 to TRBJ2-3; 8 bases line up with TRBD1. V dropped 7 bases and J dropped 5; count of bases not matched to a gene: 8. The CDR3 loop spans 14 amino acids. Germline loops: CDR1 SGHVT, CDR2 SQSDAQ.

This clonotype was seen once. This sequence joins TRBV9 and TRBJ2-7; the D call may be TRBD1 or TRBD2 (5 bases each). CDR1 and CDR2 (germline): SGDLS, YYNGEE. Trimming stripped 4 bases from V and 2 bases from J, with 13 bases between. This CDR3 has 14 amino acids. The chain's CDR3 is CASSPGAGTYEQYF. The CDR3 DNA follows: TGTGCCAGCAGCCCCGGGGCAGGGACCTACGAGCAGTACTTC.

The rearrangement joins TRBV2 to TRBJ2-7, with D maybe TRBD1 (5 bases). V was trimmed by 4 bases and J by 1 base, leaving 14 bases between them. In germline, CDR1 is SNHLY, CDR2 FYNNEI. This CDR3 region has 15 residues. Here the CDR3 reads CASSGGPRESYEQYV. The DNA for the CDR3 is TGTGCCAGCAGTGGCGGACCCAGGGAATCCTACGAGCAGTACGTC.

The rearrangement links TRBV4-1 to TRBJ1-6; no firm D call. Germline V gives CDR1 MGHRA, CDR2 YSYEKL. This CDR3 spans 13 amino acids. The V and J ends lost 0 bases and 13 bases respectively, with 10 bases between them. CDR3 bases: TGCGCCAGCAGCCAAGATGGTTCACAGCCCCTCCACTTT. It yields the protein CASSQDGSQPLHF.

This chain joins TRBV6-2 or TRBV6-3 and TRBJ2-3; TRBD2 matches at 9 bases. V lost 2 bases to trimming and J lost 0 bases; unmatched junction nucleotides: 18. Germline V lookup: CDR1 MNHEY, CDR2 SVGEGT. This CDR3 region has 21 residues. The CDR3 protein is CASSYNPSGSGGLFSTDTQYF. The CDR3, as DNA: TGTGCCAGCAGTTACAACCCCTCCGGTAGCGGGGGCTTATTTAGCACAGATACGCAGTATTTT.

The chain joins TRBV10-3 to TRBJ2-1, with 8 bases that match TRBD2. This CDR3 has 17 residues. Trimming at V came to 0 bases and at J to 2 bases, leaving 6 bases not matched to a gene. CDR1 and CDR2 from the germline V gene are ENHRY and SYGVKD. The CDR3 sequence is CAISESFRTSTYNEQFF. The CDR3 DNA sequence: TGTGCCATCAGTGAGTCGTTCAGGACTAGCACCTACAATGAGCAGTTCTTC.

The J gene is TRBJ2-2, the V gene TRBV2; D may be TRBD1 (6 bases). The germline V gene has CDR1 SNHLY and CDR2 FYNNEI. This CDR3 is built from 15 residues. V was clipped by 8 bases and J by 0 bases, with 13 bases between them. CDR3 nucleotides: TGTGCCAGCCGAGAGGACAGTTCGAACACCGGGGAGCTGTTTTTT. Translated, it gives CASREDSSNTGELFF.

The CDR3 DNA is TGTGCCAGCAGCTCCTCTAGCGGAGACAACACAGATACGCAGTATTTT. Its translation: CASSSSSGDNTDTQYF. The chain joins TRBV11-3 to TRBJ2-3; 7 nucleotides line up with TRBD2. CDR1 and CDR2 (germline): SGHNT, YENEEA. V gave up 4 bases and J gave up 2 bases; unmatched junction bases: 9. The CDR3 contains 16 residues.

V gene TRBV6-5 combines with J gene TRBJ1-2; 7 nucleotides align to TRBD1. V shed 7 bases and J 7 bases; nucleotides not matched to a gene: 15. There are 15 residues in the CDR3. Germline V gives CDR1 MNHEY, CDR2 SVGAGI. CDR3 amino acids: CASKIGTVFSSGYTF. In nucleotides, the CDR3 is TGTGCCAGCAAAATCGGGACAGTCTTTTCGAGTGGCTACACCTTC.

This clonotype was counted a few times. The CDR3: CASSSLKEGTEAFF. Written as DNA, the CDR3 is TGTGCCAGCAGTTCCCTCAAAGAGGGCACTGAAGCTTTCTTT. The chain combines TRBV6-6 with TRBJ1-1; unclear D gene. Trimming left V 4 bases short and J 4 bases short, with 13 bases between. In germline, CDR1 is MNHNY, CDR2 SVGAGI (reference sequence). CDR3 size: 14 residues.

CDR3 DNA sequence: TGTGCCAGCAGTTACGGGATCGGTGAGCAGTTCTTC. Residues: CASSYGIGEQFF. The chain links TRBV6-5 to TRBJ2-1; D remains unclear. Trimming removed 2 bases from V and 9 bases from J, with 8 bases in between. This CDR3 region has 12 residues. Germline CDR1 MNHEY, CDR2 SVGAGI.

This clonotype has at least ten counts. The chain recombines TRBV7-8 with TRBJ2-7; D possibly corresponds to TRBD1 (6 bases). The CDR3 is 16 residues long. Germline V gene sequence: CDR1 SGHVS, CDR2 FQNEAQ. V lost 3 bases to trimming and J lost 2 bases, with 17 bases between them. The DNA for the CDR3 is TGTGCCAGCAGCTTTAACAGGGTCGGAGCAACCTACGAGCAGTACTTC. It specifies CASSFNRVGATYEQYF.

Regarding this clonotype: A much larger clone lies one base from this, so it may be a read error. The chain uses TRBV7-6 and TRBJ2-2, with D possibly being TRBD1 or TRBD2 (6 bases each). The CDR3 totals 18 residues. Germline lookup yields CDR1 SGHVS and CDR2 FNYEAQ. The CDR3 DNA follows: TGTGCCAGCAGCTTAGATATTACAGGGCTTGCCTCCACCGGGGGGCTGTTTTTT. Amino acids: CASSLDITGLASTGGLFF.

The CDR3 spells CSAGGGRTDSKETQYF. The CDR3 DNA sequence: TGCAGCGCTGGGGGTGGCCGGACGGACTCAAAAGAGACCCAGTACTTC. The chain combines TRBV29-1 with TRBJ2-5, with D possibly being TRBD1 or TRBD2 (5 bases each). CDR3 size: 16 residues. Trimming stripped 7 bases from V and 3 bases from J, with 24 bases between. CDR1 and CDR2 from the germline V gene are SQVTM and ANQGSEA.

The chain links TRBV7-4 to TRBJ1-6; D is ambiguous. With 3 bases removed from V and 2 bases from J, the gap between germline ends came to 8 bases. The CDR3 consists of 15 residues. Germline CDR1 is SGHVT and CDR2 is SQSDAQ. Written as DNA, the CDR3 is TGTGCCAGCAGCTTGAACAGACCCTATAATTCACCCCTCCACTTT. Its translation is CASSLNRPYNSPLHF.

This clonotype appeared once. J is TRBJ2-2 and V is TRBV12-3 or TRBV12-4; D is unresolved. The CDR3 consists of 15 residues. The V and J ends lost 2 bases and 3 bases respectively, with 10 bases between them. The DNA of the CDR3 is TGTGCCAGCAGTTTAATGGGCGGAGACACCGGGGAGCTGTTTTTT. It codes for CASSLMGGDTGELFF.

V is TRBV15 and J is TRBJ2-5; 8 nucleotides align to TRBD1. The junction had 7 bases not matched to a gene; V was cut back by 5 bases and J by 2 bases. Germline assignment: CDR1 LNHNV and CDR2 YYDKDF (reference sequence). This CDR3 is 15 amino acids long. CDR3 DNA sequence: TGTGCCACCAGCGCGCCGACAGGGGAACAAGAGACCCAGTACTTC. Its protein is CATSAPTGEQETQYF.

This clonotype has just one count. In this CDR3 the conserved last residue, phenylalanine or tryptophan, is missing, so a read error is likely. V gene TRBV12-5 combines with J gene TRBJ2-1; 9 bases line up with TRBD1. In germline, CDR1 is LGHNT, CDR2 FRNRAP. CDR3 size: 16 residues. Trimming at V came to 3 bases and at J to 7 bases, leaving 10 bases not matched to a gene. CDR3 in DNA: TGTGCTAGTGGTTTCGAAGAGTGGACAGGGGTGAATGAGCAGTTCTCC. Its protein is CASGFEEWTGVNEQFS.

V usage is TRBV5-8 and J usage is TRBJ2-7, with D perhaps being TRBD1 or TRBD2 (5 bases each). This CDR3 spans 13 amino acids. Germline V gene data show CDR1 as SGHTS and CDR2 as YDEGEE. Trimming left V 8 bases short and J 1 base short, with 13 bases between. The CDR3 DNA reads TGTGCCAGTTATGGGGGTCCGTCCTACGAGCAGTACTTC. This translates into CASYGGPSYEQYF.

This clonotype appeared once. The chain has TRBV14 and TRBJ2-1; TRBD1 might be the D (6 bases). CDR1 is SGHDN and CDR2 is FVKESK in the germline V gene. The CDR3 has 14 amino acids. Trimming cost V 8 bases and J 3 bases, with 14 bases left between them. The CDR3 coding sequence is TGTGCCAGCCGGGACAACAACCTCTACAATGAGCAGTTCTTC. Its translation: CASRDNNLYNEQFF.

This clonotype was recorded a few times. V gene TRBV19 combines with J gene TRBJ1-1, with 10 nucleotides matching TRBD1. Germline V lookup: CDR1 LNHDA, CDR2 SQIVND (reference sequence). After removal of 5 bases from V and 5 bases from J, the junction contained 11 bases not matched to a gene. The CDR3 has 16 amino acids. The CDR3 here is CASSLLPGQGKTEAFF. CDR3 DNA: TGTGCCAGTAGTCTTCTACCGGGACAGGGGAAGACTGAAGCTTTCTTT.

This chain uses TRBV19 with TRBJ2-3; D uncertain. Per the germline V gene, CDR1 is LNHDA and CDR2 is SQIVND (reference sequence). V lost 3 bases to trimming and J lost 2 bases, with 12 bases between them. This CDR3 contains 15 residues. The CDR3, as DNA: TGTGCCAGTAGTATGGACGGGTTTGACACAGATACGCAGTATTTT. Translating gives CASSMDGFDTDTQYF.

The DNA of the CDR3 is TGTGCCAGCAGCTCCCCTTGGGGCCTGGGGCAAGAGACCCAGTACTTC. It specifies CASSSPWGLGQETQYF. The chain is built from TRBV7-8 and TRBJ2-5, with D perhaps matching TRBD1 (5 bases). Germline CDR1 SGHVS, CDR2 FQNEAQ. V lost 4 bases to trimming and J lost 2 bases, with 17 bases between them. The CDR3 totals 16 residues.

This clonotype was seen only a few times. The V and J genes are TRBV19 and TRBJ1-2, with D hard to call. Trimming shortened V by 0 bases and J by 10 bases, and 24 bases separated the two germline ends. Germline CDR1 reads LNHDA; CDR2 reads SQIVND (reference sequence). The length of the CDR3 is 17 residues. DNA for the CDR3: TGTGCCAGTAGTATAGACGTACCACGGATCCCTGGTTTGGACTACACCTTC. Its protein product is CASSIDVPRIPGLDYTF.

This chain uses TRBV11-2 with TRBJ1-2, with TRBD1 matching 9 bases. The V gene's germline CDR1 is SGHAT and CDR2 FQNNGV. V trimming: 5 bases; J trimming: 8 bases; junction bases outside the gene matches: 3. This CDR3 region has 12 residues. The CDR3 bases are TGTGCCAGCAGCACCGGGACAGGGGGCTACACCTTC. Encoded protein: CASSTGTGGYTF.

This clonotype was detected only a few times. The V call is TRBV15, the J call TRBJ1-1; 7 positions agree with TRBD1. Germline CDR1 is LNHNV and CDR2 is YYDKDF (reference sequence). This CDR3 spans 14 amino acids. Trimming took 4 bases from V and 1 from J; bases not matched to a gene: 3. The CDR3 DNA reads as TGTGCCACCAGCAAGGGACAGACGAACACTGAAGCTTTCTTT. This gives the protein CATSKGQTNTEAFF.

The chain employs TRBV12-3 or TRBV12-4 and TRBJ1-2, with D possibly TRBD1 on 5 matching bases. Trimming cost V 5 bases and J 6 bases, with 13 bases left between them. This CDR3 comprises 13 residues. The CDR3 here is CASSPGQVDGYTF. CDR3 in DNA: TGTGCCAGCAGTCCAGGGCAGGTTGATGGCTACACCTTC.

The genes are TRBV6-5 and TRBJ2-1; 8 bases align to TRBD2. Losses at the gene ends were 4 bases for V and 9 bases for J; bases not matched to a gene: 20. CDR3 size: 18 residues. The germline V gene encodes CDR1 MNHEY and CDR2 SVGAGI. In DNA form, the CDR3 reads TGTGCCAGCAGTTCCCTATCCCCGCTAGCGGGCTTTTGGAGTGAGCAGTTCTTC. This codes for CASSSLSPLAGFWSEQFF.

The rearrangement uses TRBV27 and TRBJ2-2; 11 positions match TRBD2. The CDR3 totals 16 residues. Germline V gene lookup returns CDR1 MNHEY and CDR2 SMNVEV (reference sequence). Trimming at V came to 7 bases and at J to 2 bases, leaving 6 bases not matched to a gene. The CDR3 protein is CASTLAGGLNTGELFF. In nucleotides, the CDR3 is TGTGCCAGCACCCTAGCGGGGGGTCTCAACACCGGGGAGCTGTTTTTT.